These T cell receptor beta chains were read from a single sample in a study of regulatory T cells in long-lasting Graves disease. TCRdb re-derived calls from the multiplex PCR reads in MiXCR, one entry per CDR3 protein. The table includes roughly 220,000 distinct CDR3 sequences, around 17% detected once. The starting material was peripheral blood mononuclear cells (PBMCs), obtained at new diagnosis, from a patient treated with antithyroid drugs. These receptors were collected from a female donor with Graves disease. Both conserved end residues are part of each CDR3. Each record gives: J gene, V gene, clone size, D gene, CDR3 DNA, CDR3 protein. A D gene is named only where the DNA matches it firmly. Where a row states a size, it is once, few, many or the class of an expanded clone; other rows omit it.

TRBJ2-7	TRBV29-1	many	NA	TGCAGCGTTGGAGACAGCTCCTACGAGCAGTACTTC	CSVGDSSYEQYF
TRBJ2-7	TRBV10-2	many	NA	TGCGCCAGCAGTCTGGTGGCTAGCTCGGAGCAGTACTTC	CASSLVASSEQYF
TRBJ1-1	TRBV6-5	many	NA	TGTGCCAGCAGTTACTCGTCGAACACTGAAGCTTTCTTT	CASSYSSNTEAFF
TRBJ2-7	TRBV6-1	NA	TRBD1	TGTGCCAGCACCCTAAGACAGGGGGGAAGCTACGAGCAGTACTTC	CASTLRQGGSYEQYF
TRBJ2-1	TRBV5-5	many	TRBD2	TGTGCCAGCAGCTTATTTAGCGGGAGCCACAATGAGCAGTTCTTC	CASSLFSGSHNEQFF
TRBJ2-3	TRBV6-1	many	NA	TGTGCCACCGTGGGGGGTGCAGATACGCAGTATTTT	CATVGGADTQYF
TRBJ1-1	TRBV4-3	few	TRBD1	TGCGCCAGCAGCGAGGGACAGCTGATGAACACTGAAGCTTTCTTT	CASSEGQLMNTEAFF
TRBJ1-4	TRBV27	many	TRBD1	TGTGCCAGCAGTTTATCGGCGGGACAGAGAACTGAAAAACTGTTTTTT	CASSLSAGQRTEKLFF
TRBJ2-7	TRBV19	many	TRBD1	TGTGCCAGTAGTATCCATACGCTAGGACAGGGAGGCTACGAGCAGTACTTC	CASSIHTLGQGGYEQYF
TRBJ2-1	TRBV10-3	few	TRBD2	TGTGCCATCAGTGCGGGACTAGCGGGATACAATGAGCAGTTCTTC	CAISAGLAGYNEQFF
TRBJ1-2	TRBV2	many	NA	TGTGCCAGCAGACAGGGATGGGGCTACACCTTC	CASRQGWGYTF
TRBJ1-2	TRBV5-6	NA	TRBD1	TGTGCCAGCAGACGATTGGGACAGCACTATGGCTACACCTTC	CASRRLGQHYGYTF
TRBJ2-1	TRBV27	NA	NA	TGTGCCAGCAGCCCCTGGGGTGCGGGGTACAATGAGCAGTTCTTC	CASSPWGAGYNEQFF
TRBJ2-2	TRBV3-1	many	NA	TGTGCCAGCAGCTTGACAGAACCTAACACCGGGGAGCTGTTTTTT	CASSLTEPNTGELFF
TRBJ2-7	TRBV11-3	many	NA	TGTGCCAGCAGCTTGAGTTGGGGGGCGAGCAACGAGCAGTACTTC	CASSLSWGASNEQYF
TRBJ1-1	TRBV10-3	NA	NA	TGTGCCATCAGCCGGGACGGTCCAAGGGCTGAAGCTTTCTTT	CAISRDGPRAEAFF